This TCR beta chain was captured in a study of early T cells in non-severe SARS-CoV-2 infection. Study-wide context: The input, bulk RNA from unsorted whole blood, was sequenced, and chains were unpaired.

Germline V lookup: CDR1 SGHKS, CDR2 YYEKEE (reference sequence). V was shortened by 0 bases and J by 7 bases, with 14 bases between the two germline ends. The CDR3 extends over 15 amino acids. Comments on this clonotype: What it binds is not known.

Study-level points and caveats: CD4 and private specificities were missed by VDJdb matching, which favored anti-spike CD8 responses.

Unique molecular identifiers (one per individual cDNA molecule) were attached. One entry per CDR3 protein results from TCRdb running MiXCR on the 5' RACE reads. The table lists over 60,000 distinct CDR3 sequences, about 10% of them singletons. The sample comprised whole blood. This clonotype was sampled from an adult who was a healthcare worker with PCR-confirmed SARS-CoV-2 infection or an uninfected control (not recorded which). The V call is TRBV5-5, the J call TRBJ1-5, with D possibly being TRBD1 (5 bases). CDR3 bases: TGTGCCAGCAGCTTGGAAAGGCAGGGAAGCCAGCCCCAGCATTTT. Protein: CASSLERQGSQPQHF.